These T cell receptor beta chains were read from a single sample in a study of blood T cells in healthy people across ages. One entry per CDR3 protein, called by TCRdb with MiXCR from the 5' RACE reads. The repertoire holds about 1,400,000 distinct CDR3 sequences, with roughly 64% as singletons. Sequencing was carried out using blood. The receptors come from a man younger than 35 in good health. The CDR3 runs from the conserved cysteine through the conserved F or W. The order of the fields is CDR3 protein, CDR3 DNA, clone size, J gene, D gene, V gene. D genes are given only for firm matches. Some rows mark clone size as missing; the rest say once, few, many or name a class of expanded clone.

CDR3: CASSQDSQASGGKETQYF
DNA: TGTGCCAGCAGCCAAGATTCCCAAGCTAGCGGGGGGAAAGAGACCCAGTACTTC
size: NA
J: TRBJ2-5
D: TRBD2
V: TRBV14

CDR3: CSASKLLYEQYF
DNA: TGCAGTGCTAGCAAACTGCTCTACGAGCAGTACTTC
size: NA
J: TRBJ2-7
D: NA
V: TRBV20-1

CDR3: CATSDTLDHEQYF
DNA: TGTGCCACCAGTGATACATTAGACCACGAGCAGTACTTC
size: NA
J: TRBJ2-7
D: NA
V: TRBV24-1

CDR3: CASSFQGQGEAEQYF
DNA: TGTGCCAGCAGCTTCCAAGGACAGGGTGAGGCCGAGCAGTACTTC
size: NA
J: TRBJ2-7
D: TRBD1
V: TRBV5-8

CDR3: CASSLATGVNTDTQYF
DNA: TGCGCCAGCAGCTTGGCCACCGGGGTGAACACAGATACGCAGTATTTT
size: NA
J: TRBJ2-3
D: NA
V: TRBV5-1

CDR3: CASSEFRQGEQFF
DNA: TGTGCCAGCAGTGAATTTAGACAGGGCGAGCAGTTCTTC
size: few
J: TRBJ2-1
D: TRBD1
V: TRBV6-1

CDR3: CASSVAGSGGSQETQYF
DNA: TGTGCCAGCAGCGTAGCCGGTAGCGGGGGCAGTCAAGAGACCCAGTACTTC
size: NA
J: TRBJ2-5
D: TRBD2
V: TRBV9

CDR3: CASSFETSGATSTDTQYF
DNA: TGTGCCAGCAGTTTTGAAACTAGCGGGGCTACTAGCACAGATACGCAGTATTTT
size: few
J: TRBJ2-3
D: TRBD2
V: TRBV12-3/TRBV12-4

CDR3: CAISEPGGENQPQHF
DNA: TGTGCCATCAGTGAGCCAGGGGGAGAGAATCAGCCCCAGCATTTT
size: NA
J: TRBJ1-5
D: TRBD1
V: TRBV10-3

CDR3: CASSEGPGSSPLHF
DNA: TGTGCCAGCAGCGAGGGACCGGGGAGTTCACCCCTCCACTTT
size: NA
J: TRBJ1-6
D: NA
V: TRBV11-2

CDR3: CASRTTSTDTQYF
DNA: TGTGCCAGCAGGACTACTAGCACAGATACGCAGTATTTT
size: few
J: TRBJ2-3
D: NA
V: TRBV2

CDR3: CASSLYSDRVYSYEQYF
DNA: TGTGCCAGCTCACTGTATTCCGACAGGGTATATAGCTACGAGCAGTACTTC
size: NA
J: TRBJ2-7
D: TRBD1
V: TRBV18

CDR3: CASSDYTGNTEAFF
DNA: TGTGCCAGCAGTGACTACACAGGGAACACTGAAGCTTTCTTT
size: NA
J: TRBJ1-1
D: NA
V: TRBV25-1

CDR3: CANSLAGESANEKLFF
DNA: TGTGCCAACAGCTTAGCTGGGGAGAGTGCTAATGAAAAACTGTTTTTT
size: NA
J: TRBJ1-4
D: NA
V: TRBV13

CDR3: CSVEHGGGLFTDTQYF
DNA: TGCAGCGTTGAGCATGGCGGGGGGCTGTTCACAGATACGCAGTATTTT
size: NA
J: TRBJ2-3
D: TRBD2
V: TRBV29-1

CDR3: CSVVRDLDNEQFF
DNA: TGCAGCGTTGTCCGGGACTTGGACAATGAGCAGTTCTTC
size: few
J: TRBJ2-1
D: NA
V: TRBV29-1

CDR3: CASSSPSSYNSPLHF
DNA: TGTGCCAGCAGCTCCCCTAGCTCCTATAATTCACCCCTCCACTTT
size: NA
J: TRBJ1-6
D: NA
V: TRBV7-2

CDR3: CSAHDRGQETQYF
DNA: TGCAGTGCTCACGACAGGGGTCAAGAGACCCAGTACTTC
size: few
J: TRBJ2-5
D: TRBD1
V: TRBV20-1

CDR3: CASSLRTNNHYGYTF
DNA: TGTGCCAGCAGTTTACGGACAAATAATCACTATGGCTACACCTTC
size: NA
J: TRBJ1-2
D: NA
V: TRBV12-3/TRBV12-4

CDR3: CASSLAPGAYYNEQFF
DNA: TGTGCCAGCAGCTTAGCTCCTGGGGCGTACTACAATGAGCAGTTCTTC
size: once
J: TRBJ2-1
D: NA
V: TRBV7-9

CDR3: CASSEMEGITYEQYF
DNA: TGTGCCAGCAGTGAAATGGAGGGGATAACCTACGAGCAGTACTTC
size: few
J: TRBJ2-7
D: NA
V: TRBV2

CDR3: CASSVVDELPAQTQYF
DNA: TGTGCCAGCAGCGTAGTTGATGAGCTCCCCGCGCAGACCCAGTACTTC
size: few
J: TRBJ2-5
D: NA
V: TRBV9

CDR3: CSVPGQGVLKQETQYF
DNA: TGCAGCGTTCCCGGACAGGGAGTACTTAAACAAGAGACCCAGTACTTC
size: few
J: TRBJ2-5
D: TRBD1
V: TRBV29-1

CDR3: CASSYSPGGSQFF
DNA: TGTGCCAGCAGTTACTCCCCCGGGGGCAGTCAGTTCTTC
size: NA
J: TRBJ2-1
D: NA
V: TRBV6-5

CDR3: CATQRGPLGNEQFF
DNA: TGTGCCACTCAACGGGGCCCGCTGGGCAATGAGCAGTTCTTC
size: NA
J: TRBJ2-1
D: NA
V: TRBV24-1

CDR3: CSADPGTGGEETRYF
DNA: TGCAGTGCAGACCCGGGGACAGGGGGCGAAGAGACCCGGTACTTC
size: NA
J: TRBJ2-5
D: TRBD1
V: TRBV20-1

CDR3: CAISDPGEGNSPLHF
DNA: TGTGCCATCAGTGACCCCGGGGAAGGGAATTCACCCCTCCACTTT
size: NA
J: TRBJ1-6
D: NA
V: TRBV10-3

CDR3: CASSLDRSPGELFF
DNA: TGTGCCAGCAGCTTAGATAGGAGCCCCGGGGAGCTGTTTTTT
size: NA
J: TRBJ2-2
D: NA
V: TRBV7-9

CDR3: CASSVTQSTDTQYF
DNA: TGTGCCAGCAGCGTGACACAAAGCACAGATACGCAGTATTTT
size: NA
J: TRBJ2-3
D: NA
V: TRBV9

CDR3: CASSLAGQGMNTEAFF
DNA: TGTGCCAGCAGCTTAGCAGGACAGGGTATGAACACTGAAGCTTTCTTT
size: NA
J: TRBJ1-1
D: TRBD1
V: TRBV7-6

CDR3: CASKEQGNNSPLHF
DNA: TGTGCCAGCAAAGAGCAGGGAAATAATTCACCCCTCCACTTT
size: few
J: TRBJ1-6
D: NA
V: TRBV6-2/TRBV6-3

CDR3: CASSPRWGSNTEAFF
DNA: TGCGCCAGCAGCCCCAGGTGGGGGTCGAACACTGAAGCTTTCTTT
size: NA
J: TRBJ1-1
D: NA
V: TRBV4-1

CDR3: CASSFTTGSYEQYF
DNA: TGTGCCAGCAGCTTCACGACAGGTTCCTACGAGCAGTACTTC
size: NA
J: TRBJ2-7
D: NA
V: TRBV7-9

CDR3: CATSDLSANSYNEQFF
DNA: TGTGCCACCAGTGATTTGTCAGCCAACTCCTACAATGAGCAGTTCTTC
size: NA
J: TRBJ2-1
D: NA
V: TRBV24-1

CDR3: CAWSVGGSSGANVLTF
DNA: TGTGCCTGGAGTGTAGGGGGCAGCTCTGGGGCCAACGTCCTGACTTTC
size: NA
J: TRBJ2-6
D: TRBD1
V: TRBV30

CDR3: CASSLGLAGQTSLEQYF
DNA: TGTGCCAGTAGTCTGGGACTAGCGGGACAAACCTCCCTCGAGCAGTACTTC
size: once
J: TRBJ2-7
D: TRBD2
V: TRBV19